This T cell receptor (beta chain) stems from a study of blood T cell repertoires in COVID-19. Overall study: Acute-phase and convalescent COVID-19 samples originated in the United States, Italy and Spain. PBMCs, B-cell-depleted T cells, or T cells were the source of the cDNA or gDNA that made up the material.

The germline CDR1 and CDR2 sequences are MNHEY and SVGAGI. The V and J ends lost 7 bases and 6 bases, in that order; junction bases with no gene match: 12. The CDR3 runs 14 residues. The authors' processing: Using reference gene primer amplification, nucleated cell counts were estimated. The assay was immunoSEQ multiplex PCR, and TCRdb's table has in-frame clones only and misses some. V and J calls and clone size are copied from that table; D and trimming were computed from the DNA. In the table there are some 160,000 clones, around 82% of which are singletons. Sample: peripheral blood. The source is a woman aged 80 or older with acute or convalescent COVID-19. The chain joins TRBV6-5 to TRBJ2-7; 7 positions match TRBD2. CDR3 amino acids: CASKPGLPSPEQYF. CDR3 nucleotides: TGTGCCAGCAAGCCGGGACTACCTTCCCCCGAGCAGTACTTC.